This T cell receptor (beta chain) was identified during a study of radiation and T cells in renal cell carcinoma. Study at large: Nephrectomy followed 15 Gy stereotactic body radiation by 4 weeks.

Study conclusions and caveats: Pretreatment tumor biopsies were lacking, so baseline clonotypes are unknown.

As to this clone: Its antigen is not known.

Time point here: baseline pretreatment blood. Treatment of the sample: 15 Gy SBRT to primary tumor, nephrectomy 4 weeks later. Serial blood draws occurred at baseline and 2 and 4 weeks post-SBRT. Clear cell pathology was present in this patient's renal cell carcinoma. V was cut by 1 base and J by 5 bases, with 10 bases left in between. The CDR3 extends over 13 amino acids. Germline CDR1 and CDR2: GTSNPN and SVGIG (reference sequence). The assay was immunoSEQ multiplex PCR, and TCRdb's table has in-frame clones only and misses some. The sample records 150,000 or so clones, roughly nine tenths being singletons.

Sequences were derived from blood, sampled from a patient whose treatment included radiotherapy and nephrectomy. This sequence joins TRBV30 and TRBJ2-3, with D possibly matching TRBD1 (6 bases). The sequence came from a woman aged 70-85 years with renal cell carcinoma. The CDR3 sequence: CAWSATGLDTQYF. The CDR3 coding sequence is TGTGCCTGGAGTGCCACAGGGTTAGATACGCAGTATTTT.